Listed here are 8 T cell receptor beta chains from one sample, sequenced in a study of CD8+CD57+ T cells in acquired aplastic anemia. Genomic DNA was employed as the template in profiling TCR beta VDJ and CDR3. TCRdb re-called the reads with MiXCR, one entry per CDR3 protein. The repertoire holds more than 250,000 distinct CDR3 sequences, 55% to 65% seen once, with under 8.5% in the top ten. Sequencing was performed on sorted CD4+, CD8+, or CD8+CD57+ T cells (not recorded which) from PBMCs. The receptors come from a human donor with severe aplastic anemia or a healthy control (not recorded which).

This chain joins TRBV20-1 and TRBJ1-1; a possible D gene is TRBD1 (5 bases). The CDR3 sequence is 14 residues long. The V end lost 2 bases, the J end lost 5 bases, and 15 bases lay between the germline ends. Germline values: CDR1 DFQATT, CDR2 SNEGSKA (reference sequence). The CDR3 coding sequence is TGCAGTGCTAGATCCTTATGGGGGGAAACTGAAGCTTTCTTT. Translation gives CSARSLWGETEAFF.

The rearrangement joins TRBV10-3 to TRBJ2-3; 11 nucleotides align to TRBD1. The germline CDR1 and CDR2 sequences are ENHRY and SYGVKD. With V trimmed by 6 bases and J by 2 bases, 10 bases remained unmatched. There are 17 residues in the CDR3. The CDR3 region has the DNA TGTGCCATCAGGGAGGGACAGGGGGGCCGAACCACAGATACGCAGTATTTT. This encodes CAIREGQGGRTTDTQYF.

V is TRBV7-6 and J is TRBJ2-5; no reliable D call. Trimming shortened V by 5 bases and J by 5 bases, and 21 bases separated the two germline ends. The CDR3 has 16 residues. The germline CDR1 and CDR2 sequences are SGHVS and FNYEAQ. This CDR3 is CASSPPDGRVAETQYF. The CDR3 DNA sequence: TGTGCCAGCAGCCCACCCGACGGACGGGTTGCGGAGACCCAGTACTTC.

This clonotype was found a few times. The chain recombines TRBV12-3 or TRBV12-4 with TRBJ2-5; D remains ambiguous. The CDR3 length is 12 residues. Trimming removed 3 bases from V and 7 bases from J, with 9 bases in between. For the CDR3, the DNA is TGTGCCAGCAGTTTCCCGGGTGCGACCCAGTACTTC. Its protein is CASSFPGATQYF.

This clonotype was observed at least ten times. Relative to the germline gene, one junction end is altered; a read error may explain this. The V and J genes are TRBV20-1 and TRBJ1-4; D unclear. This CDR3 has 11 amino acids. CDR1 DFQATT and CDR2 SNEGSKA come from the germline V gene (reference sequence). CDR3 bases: TGCAGTGCTGCAGCCGGGTCCAAAGAAGGTTTT. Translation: CSAAAGSKEGF.

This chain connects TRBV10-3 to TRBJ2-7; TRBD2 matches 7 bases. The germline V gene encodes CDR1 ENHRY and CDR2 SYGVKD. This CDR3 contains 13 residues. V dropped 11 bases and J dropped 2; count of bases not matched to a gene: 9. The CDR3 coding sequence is TGTGCCGTAAGCCCTAGCGGCCCCTACGAGCAGTACTTC. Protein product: CAVSPSGPYEQYF.

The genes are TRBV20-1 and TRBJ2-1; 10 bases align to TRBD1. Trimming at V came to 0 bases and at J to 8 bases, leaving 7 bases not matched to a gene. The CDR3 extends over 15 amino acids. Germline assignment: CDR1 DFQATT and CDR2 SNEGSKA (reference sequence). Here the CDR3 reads CSARDGTGALYEQFF. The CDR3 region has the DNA TGCAGTGCTAGAGATGGGACAGGGGCTCTTTATGAGCAGTTCTTC.

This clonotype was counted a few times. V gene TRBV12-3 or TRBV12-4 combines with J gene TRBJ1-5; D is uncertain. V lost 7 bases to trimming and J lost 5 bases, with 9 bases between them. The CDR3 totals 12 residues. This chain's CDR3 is CASTLRDQPQHF. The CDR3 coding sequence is TGTGCCAGCACATTGAGGGATCAGCCCCAGCATTTT.